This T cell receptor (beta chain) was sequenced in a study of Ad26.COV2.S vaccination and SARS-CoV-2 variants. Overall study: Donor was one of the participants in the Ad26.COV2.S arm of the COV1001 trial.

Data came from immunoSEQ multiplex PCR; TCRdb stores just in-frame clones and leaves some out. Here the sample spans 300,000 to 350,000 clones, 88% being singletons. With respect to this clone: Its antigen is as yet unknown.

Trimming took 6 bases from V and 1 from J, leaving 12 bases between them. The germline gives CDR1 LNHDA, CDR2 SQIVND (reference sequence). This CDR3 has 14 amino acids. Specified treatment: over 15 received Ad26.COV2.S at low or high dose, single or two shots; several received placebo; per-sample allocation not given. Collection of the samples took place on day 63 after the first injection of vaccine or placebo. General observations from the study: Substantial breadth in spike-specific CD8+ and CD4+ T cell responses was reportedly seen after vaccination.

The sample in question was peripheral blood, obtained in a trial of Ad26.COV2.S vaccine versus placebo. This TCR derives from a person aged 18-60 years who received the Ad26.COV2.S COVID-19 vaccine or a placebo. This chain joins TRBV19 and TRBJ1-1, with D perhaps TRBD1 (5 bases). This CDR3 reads CASRLGTGNTEAFF. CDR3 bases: TGTGCCAGTAGGTTGGGGACCGGGAACACTGAAGCTTTCTTT.